This T cell receptor beta chain is from a study of response to subunit inactivated influenza vaccine. The CDR3 covers 15 residues. Trimming took 3 bases from V and 0 from J, leaving 10 bases between them. Germline loops: CDR1 LGHNA, CDR2 YSLEER. TCRdb fed the RT-PCR reads into MiXCR, producing one record per CDR3 protein. The sample holds roughly 650,000 distinct CDR3 sequences, 14% seen once. This TCR derives from a man aged 45 to 65 who received an inactivated influenza vaccine. The source was PBMCs from blood, collected less than 15 days before vaccination. The V call is TRBV4-3, the J call TRBJ2-3; D is unclear. CDR3 DNA: TGCGCCAGCAGCCAGCAGTTTTCTAGCACAGATACGCAGTATTTT. The encoded protein is CASSQQFSSTDTQYF.